One sample yielded the 23 T cell receptor beta chains listed below, sequenced in a study of low-dose radiotherapy and immunotherapy resistance in tumors. Alpha and beta chains were covered, as first-strand cDNA relied on TRAV- and TRBV-specific primers. A roughly 20-cycle PCR with a constant-region primer and V-primer adapter amplified TCRs. TCRdb called the reads again in MiXCR, with one record for every CDR3 protein. Of some 11,000 distinct CDR3 sequences in the sample, 45% to 55% were seen once. The receptor source for this set is a human donor with advanced metastatic prostate, ovarian, gallbladder or colorectal cancer (not recorded which). This table probably holds off-target reads from a library built for another chain.

This rearrangement joins TRBV18 to TRBJ2-1; a possible D gene is TRBD1 (5 bases). CDR1 and CDR2 from the germline V gene are KGHSH and LQKENI. The CDR3 has 14 residues. Trimming took 1 base from V and 7 from J, leaving 11 bases between them. The CDR3 spells CASSPRQGVNEQFF. In DNA, the CDR3 is TGTGCCAGCTCACCACGGCAGGGTGTGAATGAGCAGTTCTTC.

This chain uses TRBV5-1 with TRBJ2-1, with D unclear. CDR3 length: 15 residues. V lost 4 bases to trimming and J lost 0 bases, with 11 bases between them. Germline values: CDR1 SGHRS, CDR2 YFSETQ. CDR3 sequence: CASSGLQSSYNEQFF. CDR3 DNA sequence: TGCGCCAGCAGCGGGCTTCAGAGCTCCTACAATGAGCAGTTCTTC.

V gene TRBV20-1 combines with J gene TRBJ1-6, with no clear D. The CDR3 sequence is 12 residues long. The germline CDR1 and CDR2 sequences are DFQATT and SNEGSKA (reference sequence). The germline V and J ends were trimmed by 4 bases and 0 bases, with 1 base remaining between them. The CDR3 coding sequence is TGCAGTGCTAACTCCTATAATTCACCCCTCCACTTT. Its protein is CSANSYNSPLHF.

There are a few counts of this clonotype. The V and J genes are TRBV12-3 or TRBV12-4 and TRBJ2-3, with D uncertain. The ends were cut back, 6 bases at V and 14 bases at J, with 21 bases in the middle. This CDR3 comprises 13 residues. CDR3 DNA sequence: TGTGCCAGCAGCCCCACACTTACTCCACTGGGGTATTTT. Its protein is CASSPTLTPLGYF.

The chain has TRBV20-1 and TRBJ1-4, with 9 bases matching TRBD1. Germline-derived CDR1 and CDR2 are DFQATT and SNEGSKA (reference sequence). V lost 4 bases and J lost 7; bases outside the gene matches: 10. The CDR3 extends over 15 amino acids. CDR3 DNA sequence: TGCAGTGCTACCACAGGGGGCGCCTTCAGTGAAAAACTGTTTTTT. Translated, it gives CSATTGGAFSEKLFF.

The table lists this clonotype with a count of one. The V call is TRBV20-1, the J call TRBJ2-1; D not resolved. The length of the CDR3 is 13 residues. Trimming left V 2 bases short and J 2 bases short, with 7 bases between. The germline gives CDR1 DFQATT, CDR2 SNEGSKA (reference sequence). The CDR3 nucleotides are TGCAGTGCTAGAAGCTCGCCCTACAATGAGCAGTTCTTC. It codes for CSARSSPYNEQFF.

The chain employs TRBV29-1 and TRBJ1-1; no reliable D call. This CDR3 is 13 amino acids long. Trimming left V 0 bases short and J 1 base short, with 6 bases between. Germline CDR1 SQVTM, CDR2 ANQGSEA. CDR3 amino acids: CSVEERRNTEAFF. The CDR3 bases are TGCAGCGTTGAAGAACGACGGAACACTGAAGCTTTCTTT.

The rearrangement joins TRBV10-3 to TRBJ2-3; D remains ambiguous. The V gene lost 10 bases and the J gene lost 6 bases, with 17 bases spanning the gap. Germline V CDR1 and CDR2: ENHRY, SYGVKD. This CDR3 is 13 amino acids long. The CDR3: CATRDGPEDTQYF. The CDR3 bases are TGTGCCACCCGCGACGGTCCCGAGGATACGCAGTATTTT.

V usage is TRBV24-1 and J usage is TRBJ2-5; D unclear. Germline V gene sequence: CDR1 KGHDR, CDR2 SFDVKD. V was cut by 4 bases and J by 5 bases, with 13 bases left in between. The length of the CDR3 is 14 residues. CDR3 amino acids: CATSDLRFGETQYF. As DNA, the CDR3 is TGTGCCACCAGTGACTTGAGGTTTGGGGAGACCCAGTACTTC.

In its sample, this clonotype was seen a few times. J is TRBJ2-1 and V is TRBV5-1; 9 bases match TRBD1. The V segment lost 6 bases and the J segment 8 bases; nucleotides outside the gene matches: 6. The CDR3 is made up of 13 amino acids. Germline CDR1 reads SGHRS; CDR2 reads YFSETQ. The CDR3 loop is CASTFTGGDEQFF. As DNA, the CDR3 is TGCGCCAGCACCTTCACAGGGGGCGATGAGCAGTTCTTC.

V usage is TRBV12-5 and J usage is TRBJ2-1; TRBD1 matches at 8 bases. Germline CDR1 is LGHNT and CDR2 is FRNRAP. Trimming at V came to 0 bases and at J to 7 bases, leaving 14 bases not matched to a gene. CDR3 length: 18 residues. CDR3: CASGLVTLDRAGKNEQFF. The CDR3 DNA sequence: TGTGCTAGTGGTTTGGTCACTCTGGACAGGGCAGGGAAGAATGAGCAGTTCTTC.

V is TRBV15 and J is TRBJ2-1; D gene unclear. Trimming took 0 bases from V and 0 from J, leaving 9 bases between them. The CDR3 contains 16 residues. CDR1 is LNHNV, CDR2 YYDKDF, per germline (reference sequence). CDR3 protein: CATSRDNTVSYNEQFF. The CDR3 DNA is TGTGCCACCAGCAGAGATAACACGGTCTCCTACAATGAGCAGTTCTTC. Filled out from reference TRBV15 and TRBJ2-1, the complete variable domain reads DAMVIQNPRYQVTQFGKPVTLSCSQTLNHNVMYWYQQKSSQAPKLLFHYYDKDFNNEADTPDNFQSRRPNTSFCFLDIRSPGLGDTAMYLCATSRDNTVSYNEQFFGPGTRLTVL.

The genes are TRBV7-6 and TRBJ2-7, with TRBD2 matching 7 bases. Germline CDR1 is SGHVS and CDR2 is FNYEAQ. The CDR3 runs to 14 residues. Trimming cost V 5 bases and J 2 bases; bases outside gene matches: 6. The CDR3 sequence is CASSQWGGAYEQYF. The CDR3, as DNA: TGTGCCAGCAGCCAGTGGGGGGGGGCCTACGAGCAGTACTTC. The full variable domain, completed using reference TRBV7-6 and TRBJ2-7, is GAGVSQSPRYKVTKRGQDVALRCDPISGHVSLYWYRQALGQGPEFLTYFNYEAQQDKSGLPNDRFSAERPEGSISTLTIQRTEQRDSAMYRCASSQWGGAYEQYFGPGTRLTVT.

This clonotype occurred once. V and J are TRBV29-1 and TRBJ2-3; TRBD2 might be the D (5 bases). The V and J ends lost 4 bases and 1 base respectively, with 12 bases between them. The germline gives CDR1 SQVTM, CDR2 ANQGSEA. CDR3 length equals 14 residues. Here the CDR3 reads CSVVTRLGTDTQYF. CDR3 in DNA: TGCAGCGTTGTCACTAGATTGGGCACAGATACGCAGTATTTT.

This clonotype was counted a few times. The gene calls are TRBV12-3 or TRBV12-4 and TRBJ1-2; no definite D call. The CDR3 has 14 residues. Deletions cut 5 bases from V and 6 bases from J, with 16 bases between. The CDR3 bases are TGTGCCAGCAGTATCGACCGGCCCGGGGATGGCTACACCTTC. Amino acid sequence: CASSIDRPGDGYTF.

The chain is built from TRBV2 and TRBJ2-1, with D possibly TRBD1 on 5 matching bases. Trimming removed 7 bases from V and 0 bases from J, with 10 bases in between. The CDR3 sequence is 14 residues long. CDR1 SNHLY and CDR2 FYNNEI come from the germline V gene. Here the CDR3 DNA reads TGTGCCAGCATAGGGGCCGGCTCCTACAATGAGCAGTTCTTC. It encodes CASIGAGSYNEQFF.

The chain couples TRBV6-1 to TRBJ2-1; D remains ambiguous. V lost 8 bases, J lost 4 bases, and 15 bases lay in between. The CDR3 runs to 14 residues. Germline CDR1 MNHNS, CDR2 SASEGT. The chain's CDR3 is CASVYSQVYNEQFF. CDR3 DNA sequence: TGTGCCAGCGTCTATTCGCAGGTGTACAATGAGCAGTTCTTC.

The rearrangement uses TRBV12-3 or TRBV12-4 and TRBJ2-1; D unresolved. The CDR3 spans 14 residues. V shed 6 bases and J shed 3 bases, with 12 bases lying between them. Here the CDR3 DNA reads TGTGCCAGCAGCGATCTAGTTGACTACAATGAGCAGTTCTTC. Protein product: CASSDLVDYNEQFF.

This clonotype was counted only a few times. The chain has TRBV28 and TRBJ1-5, with D perhaps matching TRBD1 (6 bases). V was shortened by 7 bases and J by 4 bases, with 23 bases between the two germline ends. The CDR3 consists of 17 residues. Germline assignment: CDR1 MDHEN and CDR2 SYDVKM. The CDR3 sequence is CASTLWGGQKGNQPQHF. In nucleotides, the CDR3 is TGTGCCAGCACCTTATGGGGGGGGCAAAAGGGGAATCAGCCCCAGCATTTT.

This clonotype was seen a few times. V and J are TRBV6-8 and TRBJ1-4; the D gene is possibly TRBD1 (5 bases). The germline V and J ends were trimmed by 2 bases and 5 bases, with 15 bases remaining between them. CDR1 and CDR2 (germline): MNHGY, SAAAGT. This CDR3 comprises 16 residues. Here the CDR3 reads CASSYGPGTENEKLFF. In DNA form, the CDR3 reads TGTGCCAGCAGTTACGGTCCAGGGACGGAAAATGAAAAACTGTTTTTT.

The chain is built from TRBV10-3 and TRBJ2-7; D may match TRBD1 or TRBD2 (6 bases each). With 0 bases removed from V and 2 bases from J, the gap between germline ends came to 11 bases. Per the germline V gene, CDR1 is ENHRY and CDR2 is SYGVKD. The CDR3 totals 15 residues. CDR3 bases: TGTGCCATCAGTGAGTCCGGGGGCCGGACCTACGAGCAGTACTTC. It codes for CAISESGGRTYEQYF.

This chain connects TRBV4-2 to TRBJ2-7, with TRBD1 matching 8 bases. After removal of 3 bases from V and 7 bases from J, the junction contained 8 bases not matched to a gene. Germline lookup yields CDR1 LGHNA and CDR2 YNFKEQ. There are 14 residues in the CDR3. CDR3 coding DNA: TGTGCCAGCAGCCAGGCCAGGGGGCTAGGGGAGCAGTACTTC. This translates into CASSQARGLGEQYF.

A few counts support this clonotype. The gene calls are TRBV28 and TRBJ2-7, with 7 bases matching TRBD1. V was clipped by 5 bases and J by 2 bases; unmatched bases: 12. This CDR3 has 16 residues. Per germline, CDR1 MDHEN and CDR2 SYDVKM. The CDR3 sequence: CASSPRYPGQPYEQYF. The CDR3 coding sequence is TGTGCCAGCAGTCCCCGATACCCGGGACAGCCCTACGAGCAGTACTTC.